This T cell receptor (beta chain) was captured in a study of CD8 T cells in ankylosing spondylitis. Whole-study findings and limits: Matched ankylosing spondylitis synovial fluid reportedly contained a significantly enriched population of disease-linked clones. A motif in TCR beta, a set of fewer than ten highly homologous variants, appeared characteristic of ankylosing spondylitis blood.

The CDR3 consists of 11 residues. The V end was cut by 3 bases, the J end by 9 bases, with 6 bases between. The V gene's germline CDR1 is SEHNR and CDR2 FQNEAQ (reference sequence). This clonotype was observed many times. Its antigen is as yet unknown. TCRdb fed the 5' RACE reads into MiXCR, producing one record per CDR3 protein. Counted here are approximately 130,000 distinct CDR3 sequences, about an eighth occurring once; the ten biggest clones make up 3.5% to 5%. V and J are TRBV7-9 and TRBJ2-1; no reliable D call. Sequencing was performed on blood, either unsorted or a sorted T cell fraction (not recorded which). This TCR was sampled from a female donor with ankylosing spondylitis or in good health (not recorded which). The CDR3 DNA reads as TGTGCCAGCAGCTTGTTGCGTGAGCAGTTCTTC. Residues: CASSLLREQFF.